This T cell receptor (beta chain) was profiled in a study of blood T cells in healthy people across ages. The study, taken as a whole, reports: Naive CD4+ cell counts and diversity both ran higher in long-lived than in aged donors. A conclusive naive versus antigen-experienced comparison was prevented by the unsorted PBMCs.

Trimming cost V 7 bases and J 5 bases, with 12 bases left between them. CDR1 and CDR2 (germline): SNHLY, FYNNEI. CDR3 size: 14 residues. A second PCR of about 7 to 12 cycles used a sample-barcoded 5' primer and a J-beta primer mix. Via MiXCR, TCRdb re-called the 5' RACE reads, giving one row per CDR3 protein. This sample has 800,000 or so distinct CDR3 sequences, with approximately 25% found just once. Details on this clonotype: Its antigen is currently unknown.

There were healthy Caucasian individuals from Russia, aged roughly 6 to 95, serving as donors. These records were also assigned to another study, of T cells of mothers and their children. That paper notes: Related mother-child pairs showed slightly higher but non-significant overlap than unrelated pairs.

This TCR was recovered from a boy aged 10-17 years in good health. The chain combines TRBV2 with TRBJ1-6, with D possibly TRBD1 on 5 matching bases. The material sequenced was blood. The DNA for the CDR3 is TGTGCCAGCATGCAGGGACGGAATAATTCACCCCTCCACTTT. The encoded protein is CASMQGRNNSPLHF.